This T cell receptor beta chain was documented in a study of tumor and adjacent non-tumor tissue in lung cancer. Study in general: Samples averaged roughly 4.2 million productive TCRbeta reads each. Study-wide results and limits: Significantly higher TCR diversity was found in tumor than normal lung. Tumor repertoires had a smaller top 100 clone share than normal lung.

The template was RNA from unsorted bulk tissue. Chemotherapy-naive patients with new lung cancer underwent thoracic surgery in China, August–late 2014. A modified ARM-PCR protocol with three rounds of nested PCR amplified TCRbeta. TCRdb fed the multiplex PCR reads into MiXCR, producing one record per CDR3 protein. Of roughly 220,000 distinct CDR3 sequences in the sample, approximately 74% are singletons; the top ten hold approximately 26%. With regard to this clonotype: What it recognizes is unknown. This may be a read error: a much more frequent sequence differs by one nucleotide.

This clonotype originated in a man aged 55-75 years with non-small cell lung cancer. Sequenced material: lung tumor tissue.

The CDR3 DNA reads as TGTGCCAGGAGCCCTACTAGCGGGAAAGAGACCCAGTACTTC. As protein: CARSPTSGKETQYF. The chain joins TRBV12-3 or TRBV12-4 to TRBJ2-5; TRBD2 matches 10 bases. The length of the CDR3 is 14 residues. Losses at the gene ends were 9 bases for V and 3 bases for J; bases not matched to a gene: 7.